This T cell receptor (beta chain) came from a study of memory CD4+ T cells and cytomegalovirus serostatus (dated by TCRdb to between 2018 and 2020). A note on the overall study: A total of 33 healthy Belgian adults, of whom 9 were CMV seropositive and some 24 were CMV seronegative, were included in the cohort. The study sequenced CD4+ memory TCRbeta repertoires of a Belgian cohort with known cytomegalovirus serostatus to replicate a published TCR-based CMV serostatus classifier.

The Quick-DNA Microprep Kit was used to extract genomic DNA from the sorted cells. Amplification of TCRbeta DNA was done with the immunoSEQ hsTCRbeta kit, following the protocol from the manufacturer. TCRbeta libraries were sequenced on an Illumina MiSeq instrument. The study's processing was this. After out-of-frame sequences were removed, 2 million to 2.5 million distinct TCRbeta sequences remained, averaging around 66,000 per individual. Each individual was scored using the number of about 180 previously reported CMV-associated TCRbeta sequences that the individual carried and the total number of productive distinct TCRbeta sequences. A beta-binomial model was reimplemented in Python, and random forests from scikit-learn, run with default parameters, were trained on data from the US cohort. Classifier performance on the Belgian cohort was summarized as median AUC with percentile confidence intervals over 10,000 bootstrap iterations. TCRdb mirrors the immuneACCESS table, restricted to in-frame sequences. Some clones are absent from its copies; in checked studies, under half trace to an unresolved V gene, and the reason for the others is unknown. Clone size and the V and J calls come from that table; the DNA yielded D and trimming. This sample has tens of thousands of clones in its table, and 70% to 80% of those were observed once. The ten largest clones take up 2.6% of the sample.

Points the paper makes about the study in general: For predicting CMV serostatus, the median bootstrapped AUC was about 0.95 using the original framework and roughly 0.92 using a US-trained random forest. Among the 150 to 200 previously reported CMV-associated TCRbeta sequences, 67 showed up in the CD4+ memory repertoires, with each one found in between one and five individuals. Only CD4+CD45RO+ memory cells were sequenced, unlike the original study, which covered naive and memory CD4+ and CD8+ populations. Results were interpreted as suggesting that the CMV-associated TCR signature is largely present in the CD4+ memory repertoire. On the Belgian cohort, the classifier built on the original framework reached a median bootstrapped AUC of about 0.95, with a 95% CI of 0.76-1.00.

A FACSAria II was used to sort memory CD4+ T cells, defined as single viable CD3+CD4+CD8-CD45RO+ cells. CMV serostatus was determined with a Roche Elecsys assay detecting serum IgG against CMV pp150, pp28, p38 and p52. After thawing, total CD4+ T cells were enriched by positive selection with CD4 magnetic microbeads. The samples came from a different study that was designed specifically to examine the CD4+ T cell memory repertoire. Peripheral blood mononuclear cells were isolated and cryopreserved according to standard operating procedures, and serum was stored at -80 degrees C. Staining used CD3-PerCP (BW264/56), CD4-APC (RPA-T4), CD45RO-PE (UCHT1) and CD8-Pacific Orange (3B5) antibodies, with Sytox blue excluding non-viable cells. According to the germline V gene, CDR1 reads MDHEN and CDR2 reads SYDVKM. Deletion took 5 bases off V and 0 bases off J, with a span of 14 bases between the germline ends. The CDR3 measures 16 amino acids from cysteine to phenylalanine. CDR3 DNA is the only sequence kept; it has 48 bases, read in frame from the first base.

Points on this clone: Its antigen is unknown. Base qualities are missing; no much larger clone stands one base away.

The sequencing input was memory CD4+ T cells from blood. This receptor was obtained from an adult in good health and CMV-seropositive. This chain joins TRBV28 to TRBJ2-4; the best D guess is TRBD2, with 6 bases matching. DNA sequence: TGTGCCAGCAGTATAGCAGGGAGGATAGCCAAAAACATTCAGTACTTC. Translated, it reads CASSIAGRIAKNIQYF.